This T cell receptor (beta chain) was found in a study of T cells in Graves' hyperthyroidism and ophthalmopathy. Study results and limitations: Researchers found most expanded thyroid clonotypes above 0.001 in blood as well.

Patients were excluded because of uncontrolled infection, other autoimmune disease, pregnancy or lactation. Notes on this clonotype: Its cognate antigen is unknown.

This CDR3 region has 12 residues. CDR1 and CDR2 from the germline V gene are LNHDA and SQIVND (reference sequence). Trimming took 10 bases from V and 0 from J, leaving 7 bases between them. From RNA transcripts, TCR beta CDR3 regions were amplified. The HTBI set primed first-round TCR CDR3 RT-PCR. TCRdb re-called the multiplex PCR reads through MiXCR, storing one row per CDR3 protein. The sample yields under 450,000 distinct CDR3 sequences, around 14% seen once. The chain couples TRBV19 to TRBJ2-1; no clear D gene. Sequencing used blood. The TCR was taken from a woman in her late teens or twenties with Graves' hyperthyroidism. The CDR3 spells CATWSSYNEQFF. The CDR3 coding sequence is TGTGCCACTTGGAGCTCCTACAATGAGCAGTTCTTC.